These 27 T cell receptor beta chains were sequenced from one sample in a study of blood T cell repertoires in COVID-19. Clones were read by immunoSEQ multiplex PCR, and TCRdb kept only the in-frame ones, dropping some. The sample has 300,000 or so clones; 70% to 90% are singletons. Sequencing was carried out using peripheral blood. Receptors originate from a woman in her thirties who had recovered from COVID-19.

V usage is TRBV27 and J usage is TRBJ2-7, with TRBD2 as a possible D gene (6 bases). CDR3 length: 14 amino acids. The germline CDR1 and CDR2 sequences are MNHEY and SMNVEV (reference sequence). V lost 2 bases and J lost 4, with 12 bases in between. CDR3 coding DNA: TGTGCCAGCAGTTTACTCGGGGGATCGTACGAGCAGTACTTC. This encodes CASSLLGGSYEQYF.

The chain is built from TRBV28 and TRBJ1-5, with 7 bases fitting TRBD1. This CDR3 region has 15 residues. The V gene end was trimmed by 5 bases and the J gene end by 0 bases; junction bases not matched to a gene: 4. Germline CDR1 reads MDHEN; CDR2 reads SYDVKM. DNA of the CDR3: TGTGCCAGCAGTCTGACAGGGTATAGCAATCAGCCCCAGCATTTT. It codes for CASSLTGYSNQPQHF.

V gene TRBV29-1 combines with J gene TRBJ2-5; a possible D gene is TRBD2 (6 bases). The CDR3 extends over 16 amino acids. Germline CDR1 and CDR2: SQVTM and ANQGSEA. V dropped 4 bases and J dropped 3 bases, with 21 bases sitting between them. The CDR3 spells CSVVPRGGFSEETQYF. CDR3 DNA sequence: TGCAGCGTTGTCCCCCGAGGAGGGTTCTCCGAAGAGACCCAGTACTTC.

V and J are TRBV5-1 and TRBJ2-5; 8 nucleotides align to TRBD2. The CDR3 loop spans 14 amino acids. V shed 2 bases, J shed 4 bases, and the junction held 4 bases outside the gene matches. Germline values: CDR1 SGHRS, CDR2 YFSETQ. The chain's CDR3 is CASSFTSGRETQYF. DNA for the CDR3: TGCGCCAGCAGCTTCACTAGCGGTCGAGAGACCCAGTACTTC. Drawing the rest from reference TRBV5-1 and TRBJ2-5, the complete variable domain is KAGVTQTPRYLIKTRGQQVTLSCSPISGHRSVSWYQQTPGQGLQFLFEYFSETQRNKGNFPGRFSGRQFSNSRSEMNVSTLELGDSALYLCASSFTSGRETQYFGPGTRLLVL.

This chain links TRBV24-1 with TRBJ2-3; 10 nucleotides match TRBD1. The junction had 6 bases not matched to a gene; V was cut back by 6 bases and J by 4 bases. The CDR3 sequence is 15 residues long. Germline V gives CDR1 KGHDR, CDR2 SFDVKD. The CDR3, as DNA: TGTGCCACCAGTAAAGGACAGGGGGAAGCAGATACGCAGTATTTT. Translated: CATSKGQGEADTQYF.

V gene TRBV6-2 or TRBV6-3 combines with J gene TRBJ2-3; TRBD2 aligns across 8 bases. V was clipped by 2 bases and J by 5 bases; unmatched bases: 9. The CDR3 sequence is 16 residues long. The germline CDR1 and CDR2 sequences are MNHEY and SVGEGT. The CDR3 is CASSYRQRGQRDTQYF. The CDR3 bases are TGTGCCAGCAGTTACCGTCAGCGGGGGCAAAGAGATACGCAGTATTTT.

This clone was seen only a few times. CDR3 sequence reads: CASSTRQGDAEQYF. The CDR3 nucleotides read TGTGCCAGCTCAACCAGACAGGGGGACGCCGAGCAGTACTTC. The chain uses TRBV18 and TRBJ2-7, with 9 bases fitting TRBD1. The CDR3 loop spans 14 amino acids. Germline V gene sequence: CDR1 KGHSH, CDR2 LQKENI. Trimming cost V 5 bases and J 6 bases; bases outside gene matches: 8.

V gene TRBV28 combines with J gene TRBJ1-2; a weak D match, TRBD1 (5 bases). Germline V gives CDR1 MDHEN, CDR2 SYDVKM. The CDR3 is 14 residues long. Between the trimmed V and J ends, which lost 2 bases and 6 bases, there was a span of 13 bases. The CDR3: CASSLNLPGDGYTF. The CDR3 nucleotides are TGTGCCAGCAGTTTAAACCTCCCGGGGGATGGCTACACCTTC.

The chain employs TRBV3-1 (or the pseudogene TRBV3-2) and TRBJ2-1, with D perhaps matching TRBD2 (5 bases). With 0 bases removed from V and 4 bases from J, the gap between germline ends came to 10 bases. Germline V gene sequence: CDR1 LGHDT, CDR2 YNNKEL (reference sequence). This CDR3 is 15 amino acids long. CDR3 residues: CASSQDHSGYNEQFF. The DNA for the CDR3 is TGTGCCAGCAGCCAAGACCATTCGGGGTACAATGAGCAGTTCTTC.

This sequence joins TRBV18 and TRBJ2-1; possible D gene TRBD1, 6 bases. Germline V gene data show CDR1 as KGHSH and CDR2 as LQKENI. The V gene lost 3 bases and the J gene lost 7 bases, with 16 bases spanning the gap. This CDR3 has 15 amino acids. The CDR3 here is CASSPVNRARNEQFF. DNA for the CDR3: TGTGCCAGCTCACCCGTAAACAGGGCGCGGAATGAGCAGTTCTTC.

The chain couples TRBV11-2 to TRBJ2-1, with 7 bases matching TRBD2. J lost 2 bases, V lost 5 bases, and 6 bases had no gene match. CDR1 and CDR2 (germline): SGHAT, FQNNGV. This CDR3 is built from 15 residues. The CDR3 bases are TGTGCCAGCAGCCCCTTGGGGGGGGCCTACAATGAGCAGTTCTTC. Protein: CASSPLGGAYNEQFF.

The chain couples TRBV5-6 to TRBJ1-6, with TRBD1 matching over 8 bases. CDR1 is SGHDT, CDR2 YYEEEE, per germline. V dropped 4 bases and J dropped 10; count of bases not matched to a gene: 13. The length of the CDR3 is 16 residues. The CDR3 is CASSQSGQGLRSPLHF. CDR3 DNA: TGTGCCAGCAGCCAGTCCGGACAGGGTTTGAGATCACCCCTCCACTTT.

The chain couples TRBV14 to TRBJ1-2; 9 nucleotides align to TRBD1. The length of the CDR3 is 15 residues. The V gene's germline CDR1 is SGHDN and CDR2 FVKESK. Trimming at V came to 6 bases and at J to 6 bases, leaving 11 bases not matched to a gene. Written as DNA, the CDR3 is TGTGCCAGCAGGCTCACCGGGACAGGGTCCCATGGCTACACCTTC. It yields the protein CASRLTGTGSHGYTF.

The chain links TRBV7-2 to TRBJ2-4, with unresolved D. The CDR3 sequence is 16 residues long. V was shortened by 2 bases and J by 1 base, with 12 bases between the two germline ends. Looked up from germline, CDR1 is SGHTA and CDR2 is FQGNSA. CDR3 sequence (DNA): TGTGCCAGCAGCTTAAATTGGCTAGTGGCCAAAAACATTCAGTACTTC. It yields the protein CASSLNWLVAKNIQYF.

V is TRBV5-1 and J is TRBJ2-3, with D uncertain. Trimming cost V 6 bases and J 6 bases, with 8 bases left between them. This CDR3 region has 11 residues. Germline CDR1 is SGHRS and CDR2 is YFSETQ. The CDR3 DNA sequence: TGCGCCAGCAACACAGCCGATACGCAGTATTTT. Protein product: CASNTADTQYF.

This chain connects TRBV4-3 to TRBJ2-2; 8 bases are a match to TRBD1. Germline loops: CDR1 LGHNA, CDR2 YSLEER. V was pared by 0 bases and J by 4 bases, with 4 bases of the junction left unmatched. The length of the CDR3 is 16 residues. CDR3: CASSQEAGGRTGELFF. The CDR3, as DNA: TGCGCCAGCAGCCAAGAGGCAGGGGGCCGCACCGGGGAGCTGTTTTTT.

As DNA, the CDR3 is TGTGCCAGCAGATCCACAGGGGGCTGGACCGGGGAGCTGTTTTTT. The encoded protein is CASRSTGGWTGELFF. The V call is TRBV6-5, the J call TRBJ2-2, with 9 bases identical to TRBD1. Losses at the gene ends were 6 bases for V and 5 bases for J; bases not matched to a gene: 7. Germline values: CDR1 MNHEY, CDR2 SVGAGI. The CDR3 runs 15 residues.

J is TRBJ2-7 and V is TRBV10-3; a weak D match, TRBD1 (5 bases). The CDR3 extends over 12 amino acids. Per the germline V gene, CDR1 is ENHRY and CDR2 is SYGVKD. Trimming took off 3 bases at V and 4 bases at J, with 7 bases between the two ends. Here the CDR3 reads CAISDRVYEQYF. In DNA, the CDR3 is TGTGCCATCAGTGACAGGGTTTACGAGCAGTACTTC.

V gene TRBV24-1 combines with J gene TRBJ2-3; possibly TRBD2 for D (6 bases). The CDR3 is 14 residues long. Germline CDR1 and CDR2: KGHDR and SFDVKD. The V end was cut by 9 bases, the J end by 2 bases, with 14 bases between. The CDR3 sequence: CATGSSELTDTQYF. CDR3 sequence (DNA): TGTGCCACCGGCTCTAGCGAACTCACAGATACGCAGTATTTT.

This clone was seen a single time. This chain links TRBV6-5 with TRBJ1-1; a weak D match, TRBD1 (6 bases). The CDR3 sequence is 14 residues long. Trimming pared 6 bases from V and 2 bases from J, leaving 13 bases between. Germline values: CDR1 MNHEY, CDR2 SVGAGI. The CDR3 sequence: CASRPGHINTEAFF. As DNA, the CDR3 is TGTGCCAGCAGGCCGGGACACATCAACACTGAAGCTTTCTTT.

The chain employs TRBV27 and TRBJ2-7, with 13 bases lining up with TRBD2. The CDR3 is made up of 14 amino acids. V was pared by 6 bases and J by 3 bases, with 2 bases of the junction left unmatched. Germline lookup yields CDR1 MNHEY and CDR2 SMNVEV (reference sequence). In DNA form, the CDR3 reads TGTGCCAGCAGGGGACTAGCGGGACTCTACGAGCAGTACTTC. Its protein is CASRGLAGLYEQYF.

The rearrangement links TRBV5-6 to TRBJ2-5, with 9 nucleotides matching TRBD2. V shed 6 bases and J 1 base; nucleotides not matched to a gene: 7. The CDR3 has 15 residues. Germline loops: CDR1 SGHDT, CDR2 YYEEEE. DNA of the CDR3: TGTGCCAGCAATCAGGTACTAGCGGGCCAAGAGACCCAGTACTTC. This translates into CASNQVLAGQETQYF.

The chain is built from TRBV5-1 and TRBJ1-3; possible D gene TRBD1, 6 bases. Germline V gives CDR1 SGHRS, CDR2 YFSETQ. The CDR3 has 15 residues. The V end was cut by 2 bases, the J end by 1 base, with 10 bases between. The CDR3 nucleotides read TGCGCCAGCAGCTTACAGGGTGGATCTGGAAACACCATATATTTT. Protein product: CASSLQGGSGNTIYF. The whole variable domain, remainder taken from reference TRBV5-1 and TRBJ1-3, is KAGVTQTPRYLIKTRGQQVTLSCSPISGHRSVSWYQQTPGQGLQFLFEYFSETQRNKGNFPGRFSGRQFSNSRSEMNVSTLELGDSALYLCASSLQGGSGNTIYFGEGSWLTVV.

The rearrangement uses TRBV7-2 and TRBJ1-1; 9 positions match TRBD1. The CDR3 covers 17 residues. Germline loops: CDR1 SGHTA, CDR2 FQGNSA. The trim removed 4 bases at V and 0 bases at J, leaving 9 bases unmatched. Written as DNA, the CDR3 is TGTGCCAGCAGCTATATTGGGACAGGGCTCATGAACACTGAAGCTTTCTTT. Translating it yields CASSYIGTGLMNTEAFF.

DNA of the CDR3: TGTGCCACCTCGACCGGGACAACCGGCTCTGGGGCCAACGTCCTGACTTTC. This codes for CATSTGTTGSGANVLTF. The rearrangement uses TRBV19 and TRBJ2-6; D possibly corresponds to TRBD1 (6 bases). CDR1 and CDR2 from the germline V gene are LNHDA and SQIVND (reference sequence). The CDR3 extends over 17 amino acids. Trimming shortened V by 10 bases and J by 0 bases, and 19 bases separated the two germline ends.

This rearrangement joins TRBV5-1 to TRBJ2-1; D unresolved. The ends were cut back, 4 bases at V and 8 bases at J, with 10 bases in the middle. CDR3 length: 12 residues. In germline, CDR1 is SGHRS, CDR2 YFSETQ. CDR3 protein: CASSLTRHEQFF. The DNA for the CDR3 is TGCGCCAGCAGCCTGACAAGGCATGAGCAGTTCTTC.

This chain links TRBV19 with TRBJ1-2, with unresolved D. The CDR3 has 14 residues. Germline V gene data show CDR1 as LNHDA and CDR2 as SQIVND (reference sequence). The V gene lost 6 bases and the J gene lost 4 bases, with 15 bases spanning the gap. The CDR3 region is CASSRGGNLYGYTF. Here the CDR3 DNA reads TGTGCCAGTAGCCGGGGAGGAAACCTCTATGGCTACACCTTC.